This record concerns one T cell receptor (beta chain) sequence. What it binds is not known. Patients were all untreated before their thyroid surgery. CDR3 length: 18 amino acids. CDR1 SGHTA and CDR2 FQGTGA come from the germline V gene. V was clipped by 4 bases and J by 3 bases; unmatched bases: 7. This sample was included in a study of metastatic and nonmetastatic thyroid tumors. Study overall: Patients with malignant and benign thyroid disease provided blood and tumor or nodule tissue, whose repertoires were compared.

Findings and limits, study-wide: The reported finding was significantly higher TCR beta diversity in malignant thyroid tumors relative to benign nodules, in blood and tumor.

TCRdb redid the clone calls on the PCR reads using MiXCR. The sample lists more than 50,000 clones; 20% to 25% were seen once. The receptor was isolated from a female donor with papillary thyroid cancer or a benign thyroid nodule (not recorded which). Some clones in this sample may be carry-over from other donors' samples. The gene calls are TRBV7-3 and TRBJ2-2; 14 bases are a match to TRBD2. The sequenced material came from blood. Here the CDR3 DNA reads TGTGCCAGCAGCTCTGGGACTAGCGGGAGAGGGTACACCGGGGAGCTGTTTTTT. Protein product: CASSSGTSGRGYTGELFF.